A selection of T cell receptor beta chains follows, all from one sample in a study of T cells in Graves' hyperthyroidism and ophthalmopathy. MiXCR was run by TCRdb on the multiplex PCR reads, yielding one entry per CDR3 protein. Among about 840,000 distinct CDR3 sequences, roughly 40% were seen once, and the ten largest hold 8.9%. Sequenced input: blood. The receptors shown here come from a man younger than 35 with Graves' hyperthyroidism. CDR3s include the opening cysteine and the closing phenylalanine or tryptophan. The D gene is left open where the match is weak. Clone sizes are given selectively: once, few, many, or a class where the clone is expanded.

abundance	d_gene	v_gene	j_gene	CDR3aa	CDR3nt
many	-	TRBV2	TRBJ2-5	CASSDWDTAQETQYF	TGTGCCAGCAGTGATTGGGACACAGCCCAAGAGACCCAGTACTTC
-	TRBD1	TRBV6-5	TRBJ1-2	CASSRTGSLWGYTF	TGTGCCAGCAGTAGGACAGGGTCGCTCTGGGGCTACACCTTC
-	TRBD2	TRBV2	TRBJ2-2	CATAEGGLADNTGELFF	TGTGCCACCGCAGAAGGGGGACTAGCGGACAACACCGGGGAGCTGTTTTTT
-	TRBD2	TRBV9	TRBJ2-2	CASSGTSGRNTGELFF	TGTGCCAGCAGCGGAACTAGCGGGAGGAACACCGGGGAGCTGTTTTTT
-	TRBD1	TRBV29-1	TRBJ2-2	CSVEETGSGELFF	TGCAGCGTTGAAGAGACAGGGTCCGGGGAGCTGTTTTTT
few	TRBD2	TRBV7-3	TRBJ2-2	CASSPAGVASGELFF	TGTGCCAGCAGCCCAGCGGGAGTGGCCTCCGGGGAGCTGTTTTTT
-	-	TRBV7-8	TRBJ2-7	CASSLAFGGQYF	TGTGCCAGCAGCTTAGCCTTTGGGGGGCAGTACTTC
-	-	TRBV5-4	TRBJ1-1	CASSLAYENTEAFF	TGTGCCAGCAGCTTGGCCTACGAGAACACTGAAGCTTTCTTT
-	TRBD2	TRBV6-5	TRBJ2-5	CASSSIAGGLQETQYF	TGTGCCAGCAGTTCCATAGCGGGAGGCCTCCAAGAGACCCAGTACTTC
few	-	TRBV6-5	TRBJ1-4	CASKERNEKLFF	TGTGCCAGCAAGGAGAGAAATGAAAAACTGTTTTTT
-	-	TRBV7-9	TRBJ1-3	CASSQTAGAGNTIYF	TGTGCCAGCAGCCAGACGGCGGGGGCTGGAAACACCATATATTTT
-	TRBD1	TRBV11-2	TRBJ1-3	CASSRDRGSSGNTIYF	TGCGCCAGCAGCCGCGACAGGGGATCCAGTGGAAACACCATATATTTT
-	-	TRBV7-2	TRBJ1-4	CASSQGEALREKLFF	TGCGCCAGCAGCCAAGGAGAAGCGCTAAGGGAAAAACTGTTTTTT